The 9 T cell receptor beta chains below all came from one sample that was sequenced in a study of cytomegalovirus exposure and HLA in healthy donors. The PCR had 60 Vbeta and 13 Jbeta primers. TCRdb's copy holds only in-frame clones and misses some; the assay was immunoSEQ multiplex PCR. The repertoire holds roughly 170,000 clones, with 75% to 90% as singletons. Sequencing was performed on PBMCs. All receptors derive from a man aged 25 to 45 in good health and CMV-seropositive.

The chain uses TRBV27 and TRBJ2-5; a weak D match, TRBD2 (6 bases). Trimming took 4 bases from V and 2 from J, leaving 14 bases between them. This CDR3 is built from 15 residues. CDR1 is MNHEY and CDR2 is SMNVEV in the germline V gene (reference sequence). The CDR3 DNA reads TGTGCCAGCAGTTCCAAAGCGGGCCTACAAGAGACCCAGTACTTC. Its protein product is CASSSKAGLQETQYF.

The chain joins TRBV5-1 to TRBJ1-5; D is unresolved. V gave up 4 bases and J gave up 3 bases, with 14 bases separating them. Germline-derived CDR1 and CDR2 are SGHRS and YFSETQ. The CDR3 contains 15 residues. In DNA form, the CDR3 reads TGCGCCAGCAGCCCGGTTGAATTTCACAATCAGCCCCAGCATTTT. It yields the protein CASSPVEFHNQPQHF.

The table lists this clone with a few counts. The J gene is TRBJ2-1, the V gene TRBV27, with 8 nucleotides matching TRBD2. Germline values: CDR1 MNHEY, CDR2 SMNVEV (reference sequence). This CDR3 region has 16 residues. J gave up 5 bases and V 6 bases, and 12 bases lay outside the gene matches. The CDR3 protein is CASSQSAGEVHNEQFF. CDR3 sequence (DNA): TGTGCCAGCAGCCAATCAGCGGGAGAAGTCCACAATGAGCAGTTCTTC.

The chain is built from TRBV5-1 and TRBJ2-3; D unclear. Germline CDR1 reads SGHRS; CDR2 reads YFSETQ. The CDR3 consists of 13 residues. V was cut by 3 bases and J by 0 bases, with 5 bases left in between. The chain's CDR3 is CASSWASTDTQYF. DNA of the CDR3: TGCGCCAGCAGCTGGGCTAGCACAGATACGCAGTATTTT.

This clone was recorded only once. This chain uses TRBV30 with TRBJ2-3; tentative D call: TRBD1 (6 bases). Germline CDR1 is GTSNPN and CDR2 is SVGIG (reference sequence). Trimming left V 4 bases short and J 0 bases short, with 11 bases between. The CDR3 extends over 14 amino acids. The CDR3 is CAWIPGESTDTQYF. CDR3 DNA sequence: TGTGCCTGGATACCAGGGGAGAGCACAGATACGCAGTATTTT.

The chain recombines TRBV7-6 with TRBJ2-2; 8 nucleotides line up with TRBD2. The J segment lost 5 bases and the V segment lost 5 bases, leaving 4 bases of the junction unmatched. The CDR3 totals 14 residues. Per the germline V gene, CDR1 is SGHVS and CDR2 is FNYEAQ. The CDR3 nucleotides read TGTGCCAGCAGCCCCTTAGCGGGAACCGGGGAGCTGTTTTTT. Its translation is CASSPLAGTGELFF.

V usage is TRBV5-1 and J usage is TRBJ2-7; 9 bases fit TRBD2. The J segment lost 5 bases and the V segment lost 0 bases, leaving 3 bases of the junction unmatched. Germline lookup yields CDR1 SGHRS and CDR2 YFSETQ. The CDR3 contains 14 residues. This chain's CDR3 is CASSLDSGSNEQYF. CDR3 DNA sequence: TGCGCCAGCAGCTTGGATAGCGGGAGCAACGAGCAGTACTTC. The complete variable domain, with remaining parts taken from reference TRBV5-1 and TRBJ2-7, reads KAGVTQTPRYLIKTRGQQVTLSCSPISGHRSVSWYQQTPGQGLQFLFEYFSETQRNKGNFPGRFSGRQFSNSRSEMNVSTLELGDSALYLCASSLDSGSNEQYFGPGTRLTVT.

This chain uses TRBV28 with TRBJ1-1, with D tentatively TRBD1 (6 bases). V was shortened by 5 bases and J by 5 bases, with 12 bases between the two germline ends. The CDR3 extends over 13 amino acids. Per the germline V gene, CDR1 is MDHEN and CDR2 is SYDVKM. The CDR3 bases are TGTGCCAGCAGTACCACAGGGATGACTGAAGCTTTCTTT. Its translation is CASSTTGMTEAFF.

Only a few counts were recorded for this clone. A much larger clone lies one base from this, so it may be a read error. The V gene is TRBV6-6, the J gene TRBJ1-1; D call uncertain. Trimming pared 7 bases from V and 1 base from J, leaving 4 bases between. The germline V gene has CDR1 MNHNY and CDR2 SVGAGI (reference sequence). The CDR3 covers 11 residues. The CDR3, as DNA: TGTGCCAGCACCGGGAACACTGAAGCTTTCTTT. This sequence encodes CASTGNTEAFF.